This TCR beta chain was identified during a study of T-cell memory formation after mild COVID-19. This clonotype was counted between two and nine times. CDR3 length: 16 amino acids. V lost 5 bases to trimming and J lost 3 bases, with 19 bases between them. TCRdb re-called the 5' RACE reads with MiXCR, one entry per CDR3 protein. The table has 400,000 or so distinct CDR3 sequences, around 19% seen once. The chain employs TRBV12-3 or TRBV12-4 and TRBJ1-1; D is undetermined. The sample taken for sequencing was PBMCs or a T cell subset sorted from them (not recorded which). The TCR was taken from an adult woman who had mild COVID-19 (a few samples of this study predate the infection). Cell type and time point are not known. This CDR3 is CASSHYAGKPYTEAFF. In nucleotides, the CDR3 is TGTGCCAGCAGTCATTACGCCGGGAAGCCCTACACTGAAGCTTTCTTT.